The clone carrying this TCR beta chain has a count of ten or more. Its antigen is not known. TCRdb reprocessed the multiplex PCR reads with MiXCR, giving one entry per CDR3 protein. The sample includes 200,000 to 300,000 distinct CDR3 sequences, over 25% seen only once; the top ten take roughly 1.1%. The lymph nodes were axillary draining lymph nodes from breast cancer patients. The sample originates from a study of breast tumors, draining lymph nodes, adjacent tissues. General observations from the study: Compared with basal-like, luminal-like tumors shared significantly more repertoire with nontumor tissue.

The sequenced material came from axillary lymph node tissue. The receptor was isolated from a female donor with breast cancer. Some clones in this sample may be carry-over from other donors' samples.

The CDR3, as DNA: TGTGCCAGTAGTTCCGGGAGCAGTGTCGGAGAGCAGTTCTTC. Its protein product is CASSSGSSVGEQFF. This chain uses TRBV19 with TRBJ2-1, with a tentative D call TRBD2 (6 bases). The CDR3 covers 14 residues. Germline assignment: CDR1 LNHDA and CDR2 SQIVND (reference sequence). V lost 5 bases and J lost 10, with 18 bases in between.